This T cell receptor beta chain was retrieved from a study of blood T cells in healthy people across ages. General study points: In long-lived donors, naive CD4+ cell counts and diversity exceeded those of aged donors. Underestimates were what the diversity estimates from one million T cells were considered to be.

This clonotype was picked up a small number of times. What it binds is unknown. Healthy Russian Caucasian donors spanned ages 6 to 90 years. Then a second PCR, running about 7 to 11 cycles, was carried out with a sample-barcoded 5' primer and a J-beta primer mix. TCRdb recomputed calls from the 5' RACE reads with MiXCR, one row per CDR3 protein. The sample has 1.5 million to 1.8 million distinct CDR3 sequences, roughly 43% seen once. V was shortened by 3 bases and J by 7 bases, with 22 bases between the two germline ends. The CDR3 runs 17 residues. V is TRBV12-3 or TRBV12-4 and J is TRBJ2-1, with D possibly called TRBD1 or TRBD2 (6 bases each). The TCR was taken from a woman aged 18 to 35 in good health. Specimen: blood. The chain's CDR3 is CASSFRGRPGAGNEQFF. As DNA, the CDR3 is TGTGCCAGCAGTTTTCGGGGGCGGCCCGGCGCCGGAAATGAGCAGTTCTTC.